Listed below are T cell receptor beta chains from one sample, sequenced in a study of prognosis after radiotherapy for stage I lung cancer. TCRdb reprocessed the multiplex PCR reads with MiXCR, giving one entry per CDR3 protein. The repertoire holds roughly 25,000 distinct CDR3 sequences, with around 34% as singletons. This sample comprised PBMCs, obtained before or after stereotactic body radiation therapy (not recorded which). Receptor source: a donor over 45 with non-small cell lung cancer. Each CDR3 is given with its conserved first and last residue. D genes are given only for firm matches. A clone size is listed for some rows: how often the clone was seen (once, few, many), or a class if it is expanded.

TGCGCCAGCAGCTTGGACGGAAAGGGCTACACCTTC	CASSLDGKGYTF	.	12	TRBJ1-2	TRBV5-1	many
TGCGCCAGCAGCCAAGCTTTAGGGGGGAACCAAGAGACCCAGTACTTC	CASSQALGGNQETQYF	.	16	TRBJ2-5	TRBV4-3	.
TGTGCCAGTAGTACTAACTATGGCTACACCTTC	CASSTNYGYTF	.	11	TRBJ1-2	TRBV19	many
TGTGCCACCAGTGATTTGCTCCAGGACAGGGGGGCCGGGGAGCTGTTTTTT	CATSDLLQDRGAGELFF	TRBD1	17	TRBJ2-2	TRBV24-1	.
TGTGCCAGCAGCTTACGTCTCACGGTGGGAACAGATACGCAGTATTTT	CASSLRLTVGTDTQYF	.	16	TRBJ2-3	TRBV11-2	.
TGTGCCAGCAGCCTCTCCTGGAGCACAGATACGCAGTATTTT	CASSLSWSTDTQYF	.	14	TRBJ2-3	TRBV7-2	.
TGTGCCAGCAGCATAAACCCGGGACTAGCTGCCAATGAGCAGTTCTTC	CASSINPGLAANEQFF	TRBD2	16	TRBJ2-1	TRBV7-3	many
TGTGCCAGCAGTGATGAACCGGGGATACATGGCTACACCTTC	CASSDEPGIHGYTF	.	14	TRBJ1-2	TRBV2	.
TGTGCCAGCAGTTACTCGATTCGGGGGACAGGTACAGATACGCAGTATTTT	CASSYSIRGTGTDTQYF	TRBD1	17	TRBJ2-3	TRBV6-5	many
TGTGCCAGCAGTGAGAGGGGGCCAGAAAAACTGTTTTTT	CASSERGPEKLFF	TRBD1	13	TRBJ1-4	TRBV6-4	.
TGCGCCAGCAGCCAAGAACACGTAGGGACAGATACGCAGTATTTT	CASSQEHVGTDTQYF	.	15	TRBJ2-3	TRBV4-3	many
TGCAGTGCTGTGACTAGCGGGAGAAAAACAGATACGCAGTATTTT	CSAVTSGRKTDTQYF	TRBD2	15	TRBJ2-3	TRBV20-1	few
TGTGCCAGCAGTAGTTCCGGGACAGGGACTTACAATGAGCAGTTCTTC	CASSSSGTGTYNEQFF	TRBD1	16	TRBJ2-1	TRBV28	many
TGCGCCAGCAGCTTGAATTGGGGAAGAACTGAAGCTTTCTTT	CASSLNWGRTEAFF	.	14	TRBJ1-1	TRBV5-1	many
TGCGCCAGCAGCTTGGGGACTAGGGGCGATGAGCAGTTCTTC	CASSLGTRGDEQFF	TRBD2	14	TRBJ2-1	TRBV5-1	many
TGTGCCAGCAGTGATTCCAGGGGCAATAACTATGGCTACACCTTC	CASSDSRGNNYGYTF	.	15	TRBJ1-2	TRBV25-1	.
TGTGCCAGTAGTATAGTAGGAGGGAGTCGCTACGAGCAGTACTTC	CASSIVGGSRYEQYF	.	15	TRBJ2-7	TRBV19	many
TGTGCCAGCAGCGGAAGCCGGGACAACGATGAGCAGTTCTTC	CASSGSRDNDEQFF	.	14	TRBJ2-1	TRBV9	.
TGTGCCAGCAGCTCCCCACAGCGCTCTGGGGCCAACGTCCTGACTTTC	CASSSPQRSGANVLTF	.	16	TRBJ2-6	TRBV7-9	many
TGTGCCAGCAGCCCGTGGGGGACAACAGATACGCAGTATTTT	CASSPWGTTDTQYF	.	14	TRBJ2-3	TRBV5-4	many
TGCGCCAGCAGCACCACAGGGGGCAGCTATGGCTACACCTTC	CASSTTGGSYGYTF	TRBD1	14	TRBJ1-2	TRBV5-1	many
TGTGCCACCAGTGATTCTAGGGGTGTGGGGTACGAGCAGTACTTC	CATSDSRGVGYEQYF	.	15	TRBJ2-7	TRBV24-1	many
TGTGCCATCAGTGAGAGAAGGTCTGATGGCTACACCTTC	CAISERRSDGYTF	.	13	TRBJ1-2	TRBV10-3	.
TGTGCCAGCAACGGGAGGAGCACCGGGGAGCTGTTTTTT	CASNGRSTGELFF	TRBD2	13	TRBJ2-2	TRBV2	medium-sized
TGTGCCACCAGCGCCGCTGGGGCCAACGTCCTGACTTTC	CATSAAGANVLTF	.	13	TRBJ2-6	TRBV24-1	many
TGCGCCAGCAGCTTAATGCCTAGCGGGAACAACGAGCAGTACTTC	CASSLMPSGNNEQYF	TRBD2	15	TRBJ2-7	TRBV5-1	many
TGTGCCAGTAGTATTGGGGCTGCGGAGAACACTGAAGCTTTCTTT	CASSIGAAENTEAFF	.	15	TRBJ1-1	TRBV19	once
TGTGCCAGCAGTTTAGCCAGGGGGAACTATGGCTACACCTTC	CASSLARGNYGYTF	TRBD1	14	TRBJ1-2	TRBV12-3/TRBV12-4	.
TGTGCCACCAAGACAGCGGGAGGGTTATCAGATACGCAGTATTTT	CATKTAGGLSDTQYF	TRBD2	15	TRBJ2-3	TRBV11-3	many
TGTGCCAGCAGAAAACAGGGGACAGGGATAGGCTACACCTTC	CASRKQGTGIGYTF	TRBD1	14	TRBJ1-2	TRBV6-1	many
TGTGCCAGCAGTGAAGGTCAGGGGGCAACCGAGCAGTACTTC	CASSEGQGATEQYF	TRBD1	14	TRBJ2-7	TRBV6-1	few
TGTGCCAGCAGTTTGTGGGGGTCCAAGTCCTACGAGCAGTACTTC	CASSLWGSKSYEQYF	.	15	TRBJ2-7	TRBV27	many
TGTGCCAGCAGCCGCGGGACAGAACTTTCTAACTATGGCTACACCTTC	CASSRGTELSNYGYTF	TRBD1	16	TRBJ1-2	TRBV14	many
TGCGCCAGCAGCTCCGGGACAGTAGACACCGGGGAGCTGTTTTTT	CASSSGTVDTGELFF	TRBD1	15	TRBJ2-2	TRBV5-1	many
TGTGCCAGCAGTCCTGGGCGAGGACACGCCTACGAGCAGTACTTC	CASSPGRGHAYEQYF	.	15	TRBJ2-7	TRBV9	many
TGTGCCAGCTCAATCGACAGGCAGGTGGCCGGGGAGCTGTTTTTT	CASSIDRQVAGELFF	.	15	TRBJ2-2	TRBV18	many
TGTGCCACCAGTGGCGAGATAGGGGACAATCAGCCCCAGCATTTT	CATSGEIGDNQPQHF	.	15	TRBJ1-5	TRBV24-1	many
TGTGCCACCAGTGATTCTCTAGCGGGAGGGGGGCATGAGCAGTTCTTC	CATSDSLAGGGHEQFF	TRBD2	16	TRBJ2-1	TRBV24-1	many
TGTGCCATCAGACGCTACTGGGGAGGTGAGCAGTACTTC	CAIRRYWGGEQYF	.	13	TRBJ2-7	TRBV6-1	once
TGTGCCAGCAGTTCTATGAGCACAGTTTCCTACGAGCAGTACTTC	CASSSMSTVSYEQYF	.	15	TRBJ2-7	TRBV28	many
TGCGCCAGCAGCCAGGGGGACTTTGGATCACCCCTCCACTTT	CASSQGDFGSPLHF	TRBD1	14	TRBJ1-6	TRBV5-1	.
TGTGCCAGCATTGAGGGACAGGGGGGCTCCTACGAGCAGTGCTTC	CASIEGQGGSYEQCF	TRBD1	15	TRBJ2-7	TRBV6-1	.
TGTGCCACCGAAAGGGACTACGAGCAGTACTTC	CATERDYEQYF	.	11	TRBJ2-7	TRBV28	many
TGTGCCACCAGTGTGGGCGGAGGGATTAATGAGCAGTTCTTC	CATSVGGGINEQFF	.	14	TRBJ2-1	TRBV24-1	many
TGTGCCAGCAGTGAATGGTCCCCTGAAGCTTTCTTT	CASSEWSPEAFF	.	12	TRBJ1-1	TRBV6-1	many
TGTGCCAGCAGACTCACCCACCGGGACTACGAGCAGTACTTC	CASRLTHRDYEQYF	.	14	TRBJ2-7	TRBV6-1	.
TGTGCCAGCTCACCAAGGATCCAAGCAGATGGCTACACCTTC	CASSPRIQADGYTF	.	14	TRBJ1-2	TRBV18	.
TGTGCCTGGAGTCCCGGGACAGGGAACAATGAGCAGTTCTTC	CAWSPGTGNNEQFF	TRBD1	14	TRBJ2-1	TRBV30	many
TGTGCCAGCAGGCGAGCGGGGCGCGGAGGGGAGCTGTTTTTT	CASRRAGRGGELFF	TRBD2	14	TRBJ2-2	TRBV6-4	many
TGTGCCACCAAGGCGAGACAGGGCCGCTATGGCTACACCTTC	CATKARQGRYGYTF	TRBD1	14	TRBJ1-2	TRBV10-3	many
TGTGCCAGCAGCTTTTACAGGGCGTTGTACGAGCAGTACTTC	CASSFYRALYEQYF	.	14	TRBJ2-7	TRBV7-9	.
TGTGCCAGCAGCTTGGACGCGCAGGCTAACTATGGCTACACCTTC	CASSLDAQANYGYTF	.	15	TRBJ1-2	TRBV5-4	.
TGTGCCAGCAGTGTGTTAACTGATAATACGCAGTATTTT	CASSVLTDNTQYF	.	13	TRBJ2-3	TRBV2	many
TGTGCCAGCAGCTTGACTAGCGGGACGATCACCGGGGAGCTGTTTTTT	CASSLTSGTITGELFF	TRBD2	16	TRBJ2-2	TRBV11-1	once
TGTGCCAGCAGCGGTACTCAATACAATGAGCAGTTCTTC	CASSGTQYNEQFF	.	13	TRBJ2-1	TRBV11-3	once
TGTGCCAGCAGTTTGAAGGGGGGACGGTCTGAAGCTTTCTTT	CASSLKGGRSEAFF	.	14	TRBJ1-1	TRBV27	many
TGTGCCAGCAGTTACTTGCGTGCGAGGGGCGGGGAGCTGTTTTTT	CASSYLRARGGELFF	.	15	TRBJ2-2	TRBV6-2/TRBV6-3	many